These 27 T cell receptor beta chains were all obtained from the same sample, sequenced in a study of blood T cell repertoires in COVID-19. Sequencing was performed with immunoSEQ multiplex PCR; in TCRdb, only in-frame clones are kept and a portion is missing. In the table there are about 90,000 clones, around 88% of which are singletons. Sequenced material: peripheral blood. The source of these receptors is a man older than 75 with acute or convalescent COVID-19.

The sample holds one count of this clone. The V and J genes are TRBV6-6 and TRBJ1-1, with D perhaps matching TRBD1 (5 bases). CDR3 length: 13 residues. V dropped 10 bases and J dropped 0 bases, with 12 bases sitting between them. Per germline, CDR1 MNHNY and CDR2 SVGAGI (reference sequence). CDR3 sequence reads: CATETDMNTEAFF. The CDR3 region has the DNA TGTGCCACCGAGACAGATATGAACACTGAAGCTTTCTTT.

The CDR3 DNA follows: TGTGCCAGCAGTTTATGGTACAGGGAATCAGTCAAAAACATTCAGTACTTC. Translating it yields CASSLWYRESVKNIQYF. The rearrangement links TRBV28 to TRBJ2-4; possible D gene TRBD1, 6 bases. CDR1 is MDHEN and CDR2 is SYDVKM in the germline V gene. CDR3 length: 17 residues. Trimming took off 0 bases at V and 3 bases at J, with 15 bases between the two ends.

The rearrangement uses TRBV11-3 and TRBJ2-3; TRBD1 matches 7 bases. Germline V gene sequence: CDR1 SGHNT, CDR2 YENEEA. Trimming took 1 base from V and 2 from J; bases not matched to a gene: 9. CDR3 length: 17 residues. CDR3 nucleotides: TGTGCCAGCAGCTTAGGCCCCTCCGGGACAGACACAGATACGCAGTATTTT. It is translated as CASSLGPSGTDTDTQYF.

CDR3 coding DNA: TGTGCCAGCAGCTTGACTAGCGGGAGGAACACCGGGGAGCTGTTTTTT. It codes for CASSLTSGRNTGELFF. V is TRBV5-4 and J is TRBJ2-2; 11 bases fit TRBD2. With V trimmed by 1 base and J by 1 base, 0 bases remained unmatched. Germline assignment: CDR1 SGHNT and CDR2 YYREEE (reference sequence). CDR3 size: 16 residues. The variable domain in full, completed from reference TRBV5-4 and TRBJ2-2, reads ETGVTQSPTHLIKTRGQQVTLRCSSQSGHNTVSWYQQALGQGPQFIFQYYREEENGRGNFPPRFSGLQFPNYSSELNVNALELDDSALYLCASSLTSGRNTGELFFGEGSRLTVL.

This chain links TRBV11-2 with TRBJ2-3; a possible D gene is TRBD2 (6 bases). The germline gives CDR1 SGHAT, CDR2 FQNNGV. The V gene lost 5 bases and the J gene lost 7 bases, with 10 bases spanning the gap. The CDR3 contains 12 residues. The CDR3 reads CASSRDSNTQYF. For the CDR3, the DNA is TGTGCCAGCAGCCGGGACTCCAATACGCAGTATTTT. Combining the CDR3 with reference TRBV11-2 and TRBJ2-3 gives the whole variable domain EAGVAQSPRYKIIEKRQSVAFWCNPISGHATLYWYQQILGQGPKLLIQFQNNGVVDDSQLPKDRFSAERLKGVDSTLKIQPAKLEDSAVYLCASSRDSNTQYFGPGTRLTVL.

The J gene is TRBJ1-2, the V gene TRBV19; tentative D call: TRBD1 (6 bases). Trimming removed 5 bases at V and 3 bases at J, with 10 bases between. The CDR3 totals 13 residues. Germline V gene data show CDR1 as LNHDA and CDR2 as SQIVND (reference sequence). For the CDR3, the DNA is TGTGCCAGTAGTGACGGACAGCACTATGGCTACACCTTC. Translating gives CASSDGQHYGYTF.

This rearrangement joins TRBV19 to TRBJ2-1, with 13 bases lining up with TRBD2. The germline CDR1 and CDR2 sequences are LNHDA and SQIVND (reference sequence). Trimming cost V 8 bases and J 0 bases; bases outside gene matches: 13. This CDR3 comprises 19 residues. The CDR3 DNA is TGTGCCAGTCGTCTTTCCGGGACTAGCGGGACAAGCTCCTACAATGAGCAGTTCTTC. This translates into CASRLSGTSGTSSYNEQFF.

The chain carries TRBV7-9 and TRBJ2-2, with D possibly TRBD2 on 6 matching bases. V was trimmed by 1 base and J by 2 bases, leaving 8 bases between them. Germline V gene lookup returns CDR1 SEHNR and CDR2 FQNEAQ (reference sequence). This CDR3 is built from 15 residues. For the CDR3, the DNA is TGTGCCAGCAGCTTAGGGGGAGGAAACACCGGGGAGCTGTTTTTT. This encodes CASSLGGGNTGELFF.

The chain couples TRBV5-4 to TRBJ2-7; D is ambiguous. The germline CDR1 and CDR2 sequences are SGHNT and YYREEE (reference sequence). V was cut by 0 bases and J by 2 bases, with 9 bases left in between. CDR3 length: 14 residues. CDR3 in DNA: TGTGCCAGCAGCTTGGGGGCCCTTGCCTACGAGCAGTACTTC. Translation gives CASSLGALAYEQYF.

The chain uses TRBV7-8 and TRBJ1-6, with 8 nucleotides matching TRBD1. V was clipped by 0 bases and J by 7 bases; unmatched bases: 5. CDR3 length: 16 amino acids. Germline V gene sequence: CDR1 SGHVS, CDR2 FQNEAQ. The CDR3 is CASSLAQGAGNSPLHF. CDR3 coding DNA: TGTGCCAGCAGCTTAGCGCAGGGGGCAGGAAATTCACCCCTCCACTTT.

The chain has TRBV9 and TRBJ2-1; 9 positions match TRBD2. There are 19 residues in the CDR3. Trimming removed 10 bases from V and 7 bases from J; junction bases left unmatched: 27. CDR1 is SGDLS, CDR2 YYNGEE, per germline. The CDR3 reads CAPRGGGGTGSGSLNEQFF. As DNA, the CDR3 is TGTGCCCCCCGCGGCGGGGGGGGAACGGGTAGCGGGAGCCTAAATGAGCAGTTCTTC. The full variable domain, with the rest looked up from reference TRBV9 and TRBJ2-1, is DSGVTQTPKHLITATGQRVTLRCSPRSGDLSVYWYQQSLDQGLQFLIQYYNGEERAKGNILERFSAQQFPDLHSELNLSSLELGDSALYFCAPRGGGGTGSGSLNEQFFGPGTRLTVL.

The chain has TRBV28 and TRBJ2-3; D unresolved. Germline loops: CDR1 MDHEN, CDR2 SYDVKM. V gave up 5 bases and J gave up 0 bases, with 15 bases separating them. The CDR3 covers 16 residues. The CDR3 sequence is CASSGPSKDSTDTQYF. In nucleotides, the CDR3 is TGTGCCAGCAGTGGGCCCTCTAAGGATAGCACAGATACGCAGTATTTT.

This chain's CDR3 is CASSEGTGFISSGNTIYF. CDR3 bases: TGTGCCAGCAGTGAAGGGACAGGGTTCATCTCCTCTGGAAACACCATATATTTT. This chain joins TRBV6-1 and TRBJ1-3; 8 positions agree with TRBD1. CDR1 MNHNS and CDR2 SASEGT come from the germline V gene. The junction had 8 bases not matched to a gene; V was cut back by 1 base and J by 0 bases. This CDR3 is built from 18 residues.

The chain combines TRBV18 with TRBJ2-3; D uncertain. Per the germline V gene, CDR1 is KGHSH and CDR2 is LQKENI. V dropped 6 bases and J dropped 1 base, with 5 bases sitting between them. The length of the CDR3 is 12 residues. The CDR3 protein is CASSEGTDTQYF. CDR3 sequence (DNA): TGTGCCAGCTCCGAGGGCACAGATACGCAGTATTTT. The entire variable domain, with the rest obtained from reference TRBV18 and TRBJ2-3, is as follows: NAGVMQNPRHLVRRRGQEARLRCSPMKGHSHVYWYRQLPEEGLKFMVYLQKENIIDESGMPKERFSAEFPKEGPSILRIQQVVRGDSAAYFCASSEGTDTQYFGPGTRLTVL.

V gene TRBV9 combines with J gene TRBJ2-2, with D possibly matching TRBD1 (5 bases). Germline V gene lookup returns CDR1 SGDLS and CDR2 YYNGEE. V shed 3 bases and J shed 1 base, with 7 bases lying between them. CDR3 length equals 14 residues. This CDR3 reads CASSGTGNTGELFF. The CDR3 DNA reads as TGTGCCAGCAGCGGTACAGGGAACACCGGGGAGCTGTTTTTT.

J is TRBJ1-4 and V is TRBV7-8; perhaps TRBD1 as D (5 bases). Per the germline V gene, CDR1 is SGHVS and CDR2 is FQNEAQ. Trimming removed 5 bases at V and 0 bases at J, with 19 bases between. CDR3 length: 18 amino acids. The CDR3 DNA sequence: TGTGCCAGCAGCCCAGGGTCCGGCTTCGATGCAACTAATGAAAAACTGTTTTTT. Protein product: CASSPGSGFDATNEKLFF. Combining the CDR3 with reference TRBV7-8 and TRBJ1-4 gives the whole variable domain GAGVSQSPRYKVAKRGQDVALRCDPISGHVSLFWYQQALGQGPEFLTYFQNEAQLDKSGLPSDRFFAERPEGSVSTLKIQRTQQEDSAVYLCASSPGSGFDATNEKLFFGSGTQLSVL.

The V gene is TRBV12-3 or TRBV12-4, the J gene TRBJ1-3, with unresolved D. This CDR3 has 13 residues. V was cut by 2 bases and J by 3 bases, with 5 bases left in between. CDR3 sequence (DNA): TGTGCCAGCAGTTTATCCCTTGGAAACACCATATATTTT. As protein: CASSLSLGNTIYF.

The J gene is TRBJ2-3, the V gene TRBV28; TRBD2 aligns across 12 bases. There are 15 residues in the CDR3. In germline, CDR1 is MDHEN, CDR2 SYDVKM. The trim removed 6 bases at V and 2 bases at J, leaving 3 bases unmatched. The CDR3 loop is CASSSSGRDTDTQYF. The CDR3 bases are TGTGCCAGCAGCTCTAGCGGGAGGGACACAGATACGCAGTATTTT.

This clone was observed once. The rearrangement uses TRBV2 and TRBJ1-2; TRBD1 aligns across 8 bases. With 6 bases clipped from V and 8 bases from J, the junction kept 8 bases outside the gene matches. The CDR3 length is 13 residues. The germline V gene encodes CDR1 SNHLY and CDR2 FYNNEI. CDR3 residues: CASRGDRSQGYTF. CDR3 coding DNA: TGTGCCAGCAGGGGGGACAGGAGTCAGGGCTACACCTTC.

This chain joins TRBV5-4 and TRBJ2-3, with a tentative D call TRBD1 (6 bases). In germline, CDR1 is SGHNT, CDR2 YYREEE (reference sequence). Trimming stripped 9 bases from V and 5 bases from J, with 16 bases between. The CDR3 extends over 13 amino acids. CDR3 amino acids: CATRGGSIDTQYF. The DNA for the CDR3 is TGTGCCACCCGAGGGGGTAGTATAGATACGCAGTATTTT.

The chain combines TRBV21-1 with TRBJ1-3. TRBV21-1 is flagged as a pseudogene. The CDR3 loop spans 11 amino acids. The CDR3 sequence: CASTRGNTIYF. CDR3 sequence (DNA): TGTGCCAGCACACGGGGAAACACCATATATTTT.

V and J are TRBV9 and TRBJ1-3; D gene unclear. The germline CDR1 and CDR2 sequences are SGDLS and YYNGEE. Deletions cut 3 bases from V and 8 bases from J, with 12 bases between. The CDR3 spans 13 residues. The CDR3 bases are TGTGCCAGCAGCGCGAAGGCCGGGGACACCATATATTTT. This sequence encodes CASSAKAGDTIYF.

This clone was seen once. CDR3 coding DNA: TGTGCCAGCAGTTCACGGACTAGCGGGAGTGATACGCAGTATTTT. It encodes CASSSRTSGSDTQYF. The chain links TRBV6-5 to TRBJ2-3; TRBD2 matches 13 bases. Unmatched junction bases numbered 4, after V lost 4 bases and J lost 6 bases. The CDR3 is 15 residues long. CDR1 MNHEY and CDR2 SVGAGI come from the germline V gene.

The chain carries TRBV5-1 and TRBJ1-3; 9 bases match TRBD1. The germline V gene has CDR1 SGHRS and CDR2 YFSETQ. The CDR3 covers 14 residues. V was clipped by 0 bases and J by 5 bases; unmatched bases: 0. The CDR3 region has the DNA TGCGCCAGCAGCTTGGACAGGGGGCGAAACACCATATATTTT. It is translated as CASSLDRGRNTIYF. The full variable domain, completed using reference TRBV5-1 and TRBJ1-3, is KAGVTQTPRYLIKTRGQQVTLSCSPISGHRSVSWYQQTPGQGLQFLFEYFSETQRNKGNFPGRFSGRQFSNSRSEMNVSTLELGDSALYLCASSLDRGRNTIYFGEGSWLTVV.

The V and J genes are TRBV9 and TRBJ2-7, with 8 bases identical to TRBD1. Unmatched junction bases numbered 8, after V lost 3 bases and J lost 3 bases. Looked up from germline, CDR1 is SGDLS and CDR2 is YYNGEE. The CDR3 length is 15 residues. CDR3 sequence reads: CASSAQDRGGYEQYF. Here the CDR3 DNA reads TGTGCCAGCAGCGCACAAGACAGGGGAGGCTACGAGCAGTACTTC.

The rearrangement uses TRBV19 and TRBJ2-1, with 12 bases that match TRBD2. Per the germline V gene, CDR1 is LNHDA and CDR2 is SQIVND (reference sequence). Trimming at V came to 6 bases and at J to 1 base, leaving 4 bases not matched to a gene. The CDR3 runs to 16 residues. CDR3 bases: TGTGCCAGTAGACGGACTAGCGGGACTTCCTACAATGAGCAGTTCTTC. Protein product: CASRRTSGTSYNEQFF.

This chain links TRBV3-1 (or the pseudogene TRBV3-2) with TRBJ2-1; D perhaps matches TRBD2 (5 bases). Germline V gives CDR1 LGHDT, CDR2 YNNKEL (reference sequence). V was shortened by 3 bases and J by 13 bases, with 13 bases between the two germline ends. This CDR3 spans 12 amino acids. CDR3 nucleotides: TGTGCCAGCAGCCAGGTTCCGGACTCTCAGTTCTTC. Residues: CASSQVPDSQFF.